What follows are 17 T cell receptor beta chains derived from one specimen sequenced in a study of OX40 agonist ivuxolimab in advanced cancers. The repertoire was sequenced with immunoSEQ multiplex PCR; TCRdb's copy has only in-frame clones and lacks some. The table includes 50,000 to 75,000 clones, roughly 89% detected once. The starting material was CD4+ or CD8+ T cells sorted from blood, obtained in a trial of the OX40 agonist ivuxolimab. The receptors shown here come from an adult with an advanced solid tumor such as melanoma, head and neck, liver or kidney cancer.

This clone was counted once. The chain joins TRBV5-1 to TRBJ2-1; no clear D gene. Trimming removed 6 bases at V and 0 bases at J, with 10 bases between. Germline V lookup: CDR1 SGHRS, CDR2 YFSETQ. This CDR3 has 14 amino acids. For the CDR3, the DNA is TGCGCCAGCAAAAACGGTAGCTCCTACAATGAGCAGTTCTTC. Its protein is CASKNGSSYNEQFF.

The CDR3, as DNA: TGTGCCAGCAGCTTTTCTAGGGTAGCCGGGGAGCTGTTTTTT. It translates to CASSFSRVAGELFF. The chain uses TRBV27 and TRBJ2-2; D call uncertain. This CDR3 is built from 14 residues. The V gene's germline CDR1 is MNHEY and CDR2 SMNVEV (reference sequence). Trimming took off 6 bases at V and 6 bases at J, with 14 bases between the two ends.

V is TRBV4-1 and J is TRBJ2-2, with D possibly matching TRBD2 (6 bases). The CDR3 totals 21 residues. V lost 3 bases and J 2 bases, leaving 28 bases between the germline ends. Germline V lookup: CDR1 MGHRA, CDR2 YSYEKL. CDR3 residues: CASSHPRSSGGRKINTGELFF. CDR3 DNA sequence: TGCGCCAGCAGCCACCCTCGGTCATCCGGGGGTCGGAAGATAAACACCGGGGAGCTGTTTTTT.

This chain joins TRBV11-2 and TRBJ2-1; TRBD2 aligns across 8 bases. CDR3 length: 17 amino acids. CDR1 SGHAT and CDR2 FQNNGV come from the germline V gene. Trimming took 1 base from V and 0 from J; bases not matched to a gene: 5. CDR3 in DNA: TGTGCCAGCAGCTTAGTTTCGGGACTAGGCTCCTACAATGAGCAGTTCTTC. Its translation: CASSLVSGLGSYNEQFF. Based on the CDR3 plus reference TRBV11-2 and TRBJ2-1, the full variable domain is EAGVAQSPRYKIIEKRQSVAFWCNPISGHATLYWYQQILGQGPKLLIQFQNNGVVDDSQLPKDRFSAERLKGVDSTLKIQPAKLEDSAVYLCASSLVSGLGSYNEQFFGPGTRLTVL.

This CDR3 reads CATKVGTGDSYEQYF. The CDR3 DNA sequence: TGTGCCACAAAGGTCGGGACAGGAGACTCCTACGAGCAGTACTTC. The J gene is TRBJ2-7, the V gene TRBV6-6, with TRBD1 matching over 8 bases. The trim removed 10 bases at V and 0 bases at J, leaving 11 bases unmatched. The germline CDR1 and CDR2 sequences are MNHNY and SVGAGI (reference sequence). This CDR3 has 15 amino acids.

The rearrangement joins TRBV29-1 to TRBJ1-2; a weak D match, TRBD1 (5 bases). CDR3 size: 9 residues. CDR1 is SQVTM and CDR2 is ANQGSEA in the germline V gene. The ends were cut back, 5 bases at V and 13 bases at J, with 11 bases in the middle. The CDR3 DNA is TGCAGCGTTTCTGATGGGGGCACCTTC. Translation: CSVSDGGTF.

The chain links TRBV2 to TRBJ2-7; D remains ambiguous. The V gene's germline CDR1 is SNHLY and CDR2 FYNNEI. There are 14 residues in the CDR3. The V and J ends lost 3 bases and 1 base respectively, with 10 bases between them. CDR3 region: CASSDLMGSYEQYF. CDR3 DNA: TGTGCCAGCAGTGATCTGATGGGGTCCTACGAGCAGTACTTC.

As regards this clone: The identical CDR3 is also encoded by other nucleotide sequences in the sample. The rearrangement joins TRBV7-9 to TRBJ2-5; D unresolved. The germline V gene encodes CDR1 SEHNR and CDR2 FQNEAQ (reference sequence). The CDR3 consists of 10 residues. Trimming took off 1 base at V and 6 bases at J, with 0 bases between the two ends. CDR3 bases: TGTGCCAGCAGCTTAGAGACCCAGTACTTC. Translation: CASSLETQYF.

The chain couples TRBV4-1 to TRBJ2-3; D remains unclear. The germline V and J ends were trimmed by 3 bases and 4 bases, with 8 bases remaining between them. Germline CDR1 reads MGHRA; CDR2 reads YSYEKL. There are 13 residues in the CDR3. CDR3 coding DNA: TGCGCCAGCAGCCATCGCTCTTCAGATACGCAGTATTTT. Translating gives CASSHRSSDTQYF.

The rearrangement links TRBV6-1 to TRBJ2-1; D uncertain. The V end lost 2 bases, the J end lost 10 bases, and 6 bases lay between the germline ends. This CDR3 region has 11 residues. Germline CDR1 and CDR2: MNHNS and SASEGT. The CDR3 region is CASSEWQEQFF. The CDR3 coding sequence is TGTGCCAGCAGTGAATGGCAGGAGCAGTTCTTC.

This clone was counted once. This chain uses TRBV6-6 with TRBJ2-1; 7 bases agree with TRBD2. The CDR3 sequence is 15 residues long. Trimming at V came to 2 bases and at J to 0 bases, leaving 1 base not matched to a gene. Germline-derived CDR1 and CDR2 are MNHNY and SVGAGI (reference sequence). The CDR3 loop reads CASSYGGSSYNEQFF. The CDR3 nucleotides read TGTGCCAGCAGTTACGGCGGGAGCTCCTACAATGAGCAGTTCTTC.

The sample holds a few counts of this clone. The CDR3 protein is CASSLDRGLATGTQYF. CDR3 DNA: TGTGCCAGCAGCTTAGATAGGGGACTAGCGACCGGTACGCAGTATTTT. The chain uses TRBV11-2 and TRBJ2-3; 10 bases map to TRBD2. The germline CDR1 and CDR2 sequences are SGHAT and FQNNGV. The J segment lost 8 bases and the V segment lost 0 bases, leaving 8 bases of the junction unmatched. The CDR3 runs to 16 residues.

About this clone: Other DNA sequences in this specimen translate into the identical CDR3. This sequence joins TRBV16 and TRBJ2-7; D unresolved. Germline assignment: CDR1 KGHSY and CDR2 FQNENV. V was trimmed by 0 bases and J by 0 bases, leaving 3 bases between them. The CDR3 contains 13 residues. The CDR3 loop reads CASSQSYSYEQYF. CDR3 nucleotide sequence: TGTGCCAGCAGCCAATCATACTCCTACGAGCAGTACTTC.

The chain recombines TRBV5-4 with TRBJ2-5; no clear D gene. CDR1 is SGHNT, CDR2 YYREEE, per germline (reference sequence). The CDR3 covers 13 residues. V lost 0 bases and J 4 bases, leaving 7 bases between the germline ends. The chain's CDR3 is CASSLGPRETQYF. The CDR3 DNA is TGTGCCAGCAGCTTGGGCCCGCGAGAGACCCAGTACTTC.

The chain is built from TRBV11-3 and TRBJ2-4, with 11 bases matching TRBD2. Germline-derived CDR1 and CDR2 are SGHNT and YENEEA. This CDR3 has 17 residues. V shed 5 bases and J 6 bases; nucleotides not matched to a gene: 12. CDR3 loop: CASSRLFSGRAGNIQYF. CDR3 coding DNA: TGTGCCAGCAGCCGCTTATTTAGCGGGAGGGCCGGAAACATTCAGTACTTC.

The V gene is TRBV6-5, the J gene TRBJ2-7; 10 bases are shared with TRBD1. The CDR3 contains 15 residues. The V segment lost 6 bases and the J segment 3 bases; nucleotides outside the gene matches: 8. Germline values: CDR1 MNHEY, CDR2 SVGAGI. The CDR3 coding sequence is TGTGCCAGCAGCAACCGCGGGACAGGGGTCTACGAGCAGTACTTC. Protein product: CASSNRGTGVYEQYF.

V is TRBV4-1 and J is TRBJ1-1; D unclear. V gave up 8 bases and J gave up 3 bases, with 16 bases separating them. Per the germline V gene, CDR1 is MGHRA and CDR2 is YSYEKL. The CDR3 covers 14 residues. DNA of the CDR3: TGCGCCAGCCACAAAGGACCGGAGGACACTGAAGCTTTCTTT. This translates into CASHKGPEDTEAFF.